The 7 T cell receptor beta chains presented below share a single source sample, sequenced in a study of identical twins. TCRdb re-analysed the 5' RACE reads in MiXCR, keeping a single row per CDR3 protein. In the table there are 100,000 to 110,000 distinct CDR3 sequences, around 5.5% of which are singletons. Sequenced: memory T cells sorted from blood. The receptor source for this set is a woman aged 45-65 years in good health.

In this sample, this clonotype turned up many times. The V and J genes are TRBV28 and TRBJ2-1; 10 nucleotides line up with TRBD1. The germline V gene encodes CDR1 MDHEN and CDR2 SYDVKM. The CDR3 consists of 16 residues. J gave up 2 bases and V 5 bases, and 6 bases lay outside the gene matches. The CDR3, as DNA: TGTGCCAGCAGTCCCCTGGGGACAGGGGCCTACAATGAGCAGTTCTTC. Translating it yields CASSPLGTGAYNEQFF.

A few counts support this clonotype. The chain links TRBV7-2 to TRBJ2-2, with 8 bases identical to TRBD2. The trim removed 2 bases at V and 4 bases at J, leaving 3 bases unmatched. CDR1 and CDR2 from the germline V gene are SGHTA and FQGNSA. This CDR3 has 15 amino acids. Here the CDR3 DNA reads TGTGCCAGCAGCTTAAAGCGGGGGTCCACCGGGGAGCTGTTTTTT. Translating it yields CASSLKRGSTGELFF.

This chain connects TRBV18 to TRBJ2-1; 14 bases line up with TRBD2. The V gene end was trimmed by 3 bases and the J gene end by 0 bases; junction bases not matched to a gene: 4. CDR3 length: 18 amino acids. Germline V CDR1 and CDR2: KGHSH, LQKENI. CDR3 in amino acids: CASSPGLAGAGSYNEQFF. The DNA for the CDR3 is TGTGCCAGCTCACCGGGACTAGCGGGAGCCGGCTCCTACAATGAGCAGTTCTTC.

This clonotype was recorded a few times. The chain joins TRBV6-6 to TRBJ2-2; TRBD1 aligns across 8 bases. Germline V CDR1 and CDR2: MNHNY, SVGAGI (reference sequence). J was trimmed by 6 bases and V by 2 bases; bases with no gene match: 5. The CDR3 extends over 15 amino acids. DNA for the CDR3: TGTGCCAGCAGTTACCCGAGCAGGGGGCCCGGGGAGCTGTTTTTT. It is translated as CASSYPSRGPGELFF.

This clonotype was seen at least ten times. The chain employs TRBV11-2 and TRBJ1-3; unclear D gene. This CDR3 has 13 residues. Germline V gene data show CDR1 as SGHAT and CDR2 as FQNNGV. V lost 7 bases and J lost 4, with 11 bases in between. CDR3: CASTTIPGNTIYF. CDR3 bases: TGTGCCAGCACCACCATACCCGGAAACACCATATATTTT.

This clonotype was seen many times. The rearrangement joins TRBV20-1 to TRBJ1-5; tentatively, D is TRBD1 (6 bases). Between the trimmed V and J ends, which lost 3 bases and 4 bases, there was a span of 13 bases. Germline CDR1 is DFQATT and CDR2 is SNEGSKA (reference sequence). The CDR3 extends over 14 amino acids. CDR3 nucleotides: TGCAGTGCTAGTGGGGGAAGGGGGAATCAGCCCCAGCATTTT. The encoded protein is CSASGGRGNQPQHF.

This clonotype was seen at least ten times. This sequence joins TRBV24-1 and TRBJ2-7, with 8 bases aligning to TRBD2. This CDR3 is built from 15 residues. With 5 bases clipped from V and 9 bases from J, the junction kept 14 bases outside the gene matches. From germline, CDR1 is KGHDR and CDR2 SFDVKD. CDR3 loop: CATSAPGLAGEGQYV. DNA of the CDR3: TGTGCCACCAGTGCCCCTGGACTAGCTGGGGAGGGGCAGTACGTC.